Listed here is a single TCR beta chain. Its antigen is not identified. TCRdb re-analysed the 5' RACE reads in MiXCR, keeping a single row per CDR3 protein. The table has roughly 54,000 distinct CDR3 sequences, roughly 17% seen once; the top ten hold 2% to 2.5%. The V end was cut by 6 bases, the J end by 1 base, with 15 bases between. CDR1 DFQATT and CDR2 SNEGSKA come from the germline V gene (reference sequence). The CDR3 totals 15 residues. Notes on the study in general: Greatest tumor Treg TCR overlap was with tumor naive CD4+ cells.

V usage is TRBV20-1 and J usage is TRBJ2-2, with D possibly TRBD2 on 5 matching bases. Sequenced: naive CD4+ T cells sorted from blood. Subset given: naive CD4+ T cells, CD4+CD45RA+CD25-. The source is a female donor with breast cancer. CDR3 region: CSARGGRLNTGELFF. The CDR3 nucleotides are TGCAGTGCGCGAGGCGGGCGGTTGAACACCGGGGAGCTGTTTTTT.